What follows are 16 T cell receptor beta chains derived from one specimen sequenced in a study of T cells after yellow fever vaccination. Using its own MiXCR run on the 5' RACE reads, TCRdb lists one record per CDR3 protein. Of some 420,000 distinct CDR3 sequences detected, 15% to 20% appear once; the ten largest clones hold 15% to 20%. Sample: PBMCs, taken before the yellow fever booster vaccination. These receptors came from a man younger than 35 who received the YFV17D yellow fever vaccine.

J is TRBJ2-1 and V is TRBV15, with 9 nucleotides matching TRBD1. CDR1 is LNHNV and CDR2 is YYDKDF in the germline V gene (reference sequence). With 3 bases clipped from V and 8 bases from J, the junction kept 8 bases outside the gene matches. This CDR3 spans 15 amino acids. The CDR3 DNA sequence: TGTGCCACCAGCAGGGCGGGACAGGGTCTCTATGAGCAGTTCTTC. Its protein product is CATSRAGQGLYEQFF.

V usage is TRBV12-2 and J usage is TRBJ2-6. TRBV12-2 is tagged as a pseudogene. The CDR3 runs 24 residues. DNA of the CDR3: TGTGCAAGTCGCCGAATAGGCTGCATTGTTGGGCTCCAACGGACGACCTCTGGGGCCAACGTCCTGACTTTC. This gives the protein CASRRIGCIVGLQRTTSGANVLTF.

The V and J genes are TRBV20-1 and TRBJ2-1; a weak D match, TRBD2 (7 bases). CDR3 size: 13 residues. Germline CDR1 and CDR2: DFQATT and SNEGSKA (reference sequence). The V and J ends lost 1 base and 7 bases respectively, with 11 bases between them. The CDR3 here is CSARGGGLNEQFF. CDR3 DNA sequence: TGCAGTGCTAGAGGCGGGGGCCTGAATGAGCAGTTCTTC.

This chain links TRBV21-1 with TRBJ2-5; the table's D call TRBD1 went unverified against the DNA. TRBV21-1 is described as a pseudogene. This CDR3 spans 14 amino acids. The CDR3: CASSHTGAEETQYF. DNA for the CDR3: TGTGCCAGCAGCCACACAGGGGCGGAAGAGACCCAGTACTTC.

V is TRBV7-9 and J is TRBJ1-5, with D perhaps TRBD1 (5 bases). CDR1 and CDR2 from the germline V gene are SEHNR and FQNEAQ (reference sequence). Trimming left V 0 bases short and J 2 bases short, with 11 bases between. The CDR3 has 16 amino acids. DNA for the CDR3: TGTGCCAGCAGCTTAGCTCGGGGGGACGGCAATCAGCCCCAGCATTTT. Its protein is CASSLARGDGNQPQHF.

This clonotype was seen more than once but under ten times. This chain connects TRBV24-1 to TRBJ1-5, with D unclear. This CDR3 has 12 residues. V gave up 5 bases and J gave up 2 bases, with 3 bases separating them. In germline, CDR1 is KGHDR, CDR2 SFDVKD. CDR3: CATSGRNQPQHF. CDR3 coding DNA: TGTGCCACCAGTGGTCGCAATCAGCCCCAGCATTTT.

The chain uses TRBV4-2 and TRBJ2-3; 10 bases are a match to TRBD2. This CDR3 contains 15 residues. The V gene's germline CDR1 is LGHNA and CDR2 YNFKEQ. Germline trimming cut 4 bases from V and 9 bases from J; bases unmatched to any gene: 10. DNA of the CDR3: TGTGCCAGCAGCCCTGAAGGAGCGGGGGGGCCCACGCAGTATTTT. Translating gives CASSPEGAGGPTQYF.

This clonotype was picked up many times. DNA for the CDR3: TGTGCCAGCAGTTTAGGGCGGCAGGGGAGCGGGGAGCTGTTTTTT. Its translation: CASSLGRQGSGELFF. The chain combines TRBV12-3 or TRBV12-4 with TRBJ2-2; possibly TRBD1 for D (6 bases). Trimming cost V 1 base and J 7 bases, with 13 bases left between them. The CDR3 covers 15 residues.

The chain joins TRBV29-1 to TRBJ2-2; 7 bases align to TRBD1. Germline CDR1 reads SQVTM; CDR2 reads ANQGSEA. CDR3 length: 15 amino acids. Trimming took 5 bases from V and 4 from J; bases not matched to a gene: 10. CDR3 nucleotides: TGCAGCGTTACCTACAGGGGACGGAGCACCGGGGAGCTGTTTTTT. Amino acid sequence: CSVTYRGRSTGELFF.

In its sample, this clonotype was seen a few times. V and J are TRBV6-6 and TRBJ1-4; the match to TRBD1 covers 9 bases. Trimming removed 5 bases from V and 10 bases from J; junction bases left unmatched: 8. The germline V gene encodes CDR1 MNHNY and CDR2 SVGAGI (reference sequence). CDR3 length equals 14 residues. The CDR3 region is CASSHRDRVVKLFF. The CDR3 DNA is TGTGCCAGCAGTCACCGGGACAGGGTCGTAAAACTGTTTTTT.

The chain has TRBV6-6 and TRBJ2-5, with TRBD1 as a possible D gene (6 bases). The germline CDR1 and CDR2 sequences are MNHNY and SVGAGI (reference sequence). V was trimmed by 5 bases and J by 1 base, leaving 14 bases between them. CDR3 length: 15 amino acids. This CDR3 is CASSRGSDFQETQYF. CDR3 coding DNA: TGTGCCAGCAGTAGGGGGTCGGACTTCCAAGAGACCCAGTACTTC.

There are many counts of this clonotype. The chain couples TRBV29-1 to TRBJ2-3; D might be TRBD2 (6 bases). The CDR3 loop spans 13 amino acids. Germline V gene data show CDR1 as SQVTM and CDR2 as ANQGSEA. V was trimmed by 4 bases and J by 4 bases, leaving 12 bases between them. The CDR3 DNA reads as TGCAGCGTTGGGGAGACTAGAGCAGATACGCAGTATTTT. This sequence encodes CSVGETRADTQYF.

This clonotype appeared a few times. CDR3 bases: TGTGCCAGCAACCCGGACAGGGGGGGGTTAAAGGGCTACACCTTC. This sequence encodes CASNPDRGGLKGYTF. The chain is built from TRBV27 and TRBJ1-2; 10 bases align to TRBD1. The CDR3 has 15 residues. The ends lost 7 bases at V and 8 bases at J; junction bases unmatched: 13. CDR1 and CDR2 from the germline V gene are MNHEY and SMNVEV (reference sequence).

In this sample, this clonotype turned up many times. The chain recombines TRBV6-5 with TRBJ2-7; D not resolved. Germline CDR1 MNHEY, CDR2 SVGAGI. The V end lost 0 bases, the J end lost 5 bases, and 8 bases lay between the germline ends. The CDR3 contains 13 residues. The CDR3 region has the DNA TGTGCCAGCAGTTACTCGAGGATAAACGAGCAGTACTTC. The encoded protein is CASSYSRINEQYF.

This chain connects TRBV5-1 to TRBJ1-2; D unclear. Trimming stripped 0 bases from V and 5 bases from J, with 14 bases between. The CDR3 has 15 amino acids. The V gene's germline CDR1 is SGHRS and CDR2 YFSETQ. CDR3 sequence reads: CASSLDYGSFYGYTF. In DNA form, the CDR3 reads TGCGCCAGCAGCTTGGATTACGGGAGTTTTTATGGCTACACCTTC. Using reference TRBV5-1 and TRBJ1-2 for the parts outside the CDR3, the full variable domain is KAGVTQTPRYLIKTRGQQVTLSCSPISGHRSVSWYQQTPGQGLQFLFEYFSETQRNKGNFPGRFSGRQFSNSRSEMNVSTLELGDSALYLCASSLDYGSFYGYTFGSGTRLTVV.

The chain has TRBV7-2 and TRBJ2-3; D may be TRBD2 (7 bases). Per germline, CDR1 SGHTA and CDR2 FQGNSA. The CDR3 sequence is 16 residues long. V was pared by 0 bases and J by 1 base, with 11 bases between. The CDR3 coding sequence is TGTGCCAGCAGCTTAGCGGCGGGGGCCGGCACAGATACGCAGTATTTT. It yields the protein CASSLAAGAGTDTQYF. Complete variable domain (other parts from reference TRBV7-2 and TRBJ2-3): GAGVSQSPSNKVTEKGKDVELRCDPISGHTALYWYRQSLGQGLEFLIYFQGNSAPDKSGLPSDRFSAERTGGSVSTLTIQRTQQEDSAVYLCASSLAAGAGTDTQYFGPGTRLTVL.